These 21 T cell receptor beta chains came from one sample sequenced in a study of regulatory and conventional T cells in RAG deficiency. Repertoires were generated with immunoSEQ multiplex PCR, while TCRdb's copy carries only in-frame clones and drops some. The repertoire holds more than 30,000 clones, with approximately 90% as singletons. The same data also contributed to another study, on regulatory T cells. That paper notes: Primers: 52 TRBV forward and 13 TRBJ reverse.

Sequencing was done on a sample of CD8+ T cells sorted from blood. Receptors were obtained from a human donor in good health.

The chain has TRBV29-1 and TRBJ2-5; tentatively, D is TRBD1 or TRBD2 (6 bases each). In germline, CDR1 is SQVTM, CDR2 ANQGSEA. V shed 4 bases and J shed 5 bases, with 14 bases lying between them. The CDR3 is 13 residues long. CDR3 coding DNA: TGCAGCGTTGGACAAGGGGGGCGGGAGACCCAGTACTTC. Residues: CSVGQGGRETQYF.

The CDR3 DNA reads as TGCGCCAGCAGCAAAGGGACCTTAACGGCCACCGGGGAGCTGTTTTTT. Amino acids: CASSKGTLTATGELFF. The chain recombines TRBV10-1 with TRBJ2-2; either TRBD1 or TRBD2 may fit D (5 bases each). V lost 6 bases and J 4 bases, leaving 18 bases between the germline ends. Germline loops: CDR1 WNHNN, CDR2 SYGVQD (reference sequence). The CDR3 is 16 residues long.

This clone was picked up a small number of times. The genes are TRBV5-5 and TRBJ1-2, with D unresolved. Trimming cost V 0 bases and J 1 base, with 10 bases left between them. Germline V CDR1 and CDR2: SGHKS, YYEKEE (reference sequence). This CDR3 contains 15 residues. The chain's CDR3 is CASSLGSTFNYGYTF. In nucleotides, the CDR3 is TGTGCCAGCAGCTTGGGCAGTACCTTTAACTATGGCTACACCTTC.

The rearrangement links TRBV5-4 to TRBJ2-1; D might be TRBD1 (5 bases). The CDR3 length is 14 residues. The germline V gene has CDR1 SGHNT and CDR2 YYREEE (reference sequence). V gave up 0 bases and J gave up 8 bases, with 12 bases separating them. The CDR3 spells CASSLGRGGDEQFF. The DNA of the CDR3 is TGTGCCAGCAGCTTGGGTAGGGGCGGCGATGAGCAGTTCTTC.

The chain has TRBV11-2 and TRBJ2-7, with 8 bases that match TRBD2. Germline assignment: CDR1 SGHAT and CDR2 FQNNGV. CDR3 length: 16 residues. V lost 1 base and J lost 4; bases outside the gene matches: 9. DNA of the CDR3: TGTGCCAGCAGCTTAGTCATAAGCGGGGGACTTTACGAGCAGTACTTC. Translating it yields CASSLVISGGLYEQYF.

The CDR3 loop is CASTPSGKSSYEQYF. Written as DNA, the CDR3 is TGTGCCAGCACCCCCTCGGGGAAAAGCTCCTACGAGCAGTACTTC. This rearrangement joins TRBV14 to TRBJ2-7, with D tentatively TRBD2 (5 bases). The CDR3 loop spans 15 amino acids. Germline CDR1 is SGHDN and CDR2 is FVKESK. Trimming took off 7 bases at V and 0 bases at J, with 16 bases between the two ends.

This CDR3 is CASSLGQPNSYNEQFF. As DNA, the CDR3 is TGTGCCAGCAGTCTGGGACAGCCGAACTCCTACAATGAGCAGTTCTTC. This rearrangement joins TRBV27 to TRBJ2-1, with TRBD1 matching over 7 bases. Germline V gives CDR1 MNHEY, CDR2 SMNVEV (reference sequence). V was clipped by 5 bases and J by 0 bases; unmatched bases: 7. CDR3 size: 16 residues.

The chain joins TRBV27 to TRBJ2-7; 13 bases are a match to TRBD2. The V segment lost 8 bases and the J segment 6 bases; nucleotides outside the gene matches: 4. Germline lookup yields CDR1 MNHEY and CDR2 SMNVEV (reference sequence). The CDR3 extends over 13 amino acids. CDR3 DNA sequence: TGTGCCAGCCGACTAGCGGGAGGTGTCGAGCAGTACTTC. This gives the protein CASRLAGGVEQYF.

The chain employs TRBV5-6 and TRBJ1-2; D may be TRBD1 (5 bases). The CDR3 length is 14 residues. The V end was cut by 5 bases, the J end by 4 bases, with 15 bases between. Germline V gives CDR1 SGHDT, CDR2 YYEEEE. CDR3 nucleotides: TGTGCCAGCAGTTATGGGACGCCCGTCTATGGCTACACCTTC. Residues: CASSYGTPVYGYTF.

The V and J genes are TRBV5-5 and TRBJ1-5, with D unresolved. Germline V gives CDR1 SGHKS, CDR2 YYEKEE (reference sequence). The CDR3 runs 17 residues. V lost 0 bases to trimming and J lost 0 bases, with 13 bases between them. CDR3 amino acids: CASSLEIVGVSNQPQHF. CDR3 DNA: TGTGCCAGCAGCTTGGAAATTGTGGGCGTTAGCAATCAGCCCCAGCATTTT. The variable domain in full, completed from reference TRBV5-5 and TRBJ1-5, reads DAGVTQSPTHLIKTRGQQVTLRCSPISGHKSVSWYQQVLGQGPQFIFQYYEKEERGRGNFPDRFSARQFPNYSSELNVNALLLGDSALYLCASSLEIVGVSNQPQHFGDGTRLSIL.

The chain uses TRBV28 and TRBJ2-5, with TRBD2 as a possible D gene (6 bases). The tail of the sequence fits TRBJ2-7 better, so the J call may be wrong. The CDR3 loop spans 12 amino acids. Germline CDR1 is MDHEN and CDR2 is SYDVKM. The CDR3 reads CATAPGGYEQYF. CDR3 in DNA: TGTGCCACCGCCCCAGGAGGGTACGAGCAGTACTTC.

In its sample, this clone was seen a few times. CDR3 sequence (DNA): TGTGCCAGCAGCGATGACAGGGCGAACACCGGGGAGCTGTTTTTT. This codes for CASSDDRANTGELFF. The chain couples TRBV9 to TRBJ2-2; 7 nucleotides match TRBD1. V shed 3 bases and J 0 bases; nucleotides not matched to a gene: 2. CDR3 length equals 15 residues. Per the germline V gene, CDR1 is SGDLS and CDR2 is YYNGEE.

The chain combines TRBV19 with TRBJ2-2, with D perhaps matching TRBD2 (5 bases). Trimming took off 9 bases at V and 6 bases at J, with 11 bases between the two ends. The CDR3 consists of 12 residues. Per germline, CDR1 LNHDA and CDR2 SQIVND (reference sequence). CDR3 in amino acids: CASAGQPGELFF. CDR3 coding DNA: TGTGCCAGCGCGGGCCAACCCGGGGAGCTGTTTTTT.

J is TRBJ2-5 and V is TRBV27, with D unresolved. V lost 6 bases, J lost 1 base, and 12 bases lay in between. Germline loops: CDR1 MNHEY, CDR2 SMNVEV (reference sequence). This CDR3 is built from 14 residues. The CDR3 DNA follows: TGTGCCAGCAGCGAAACACCGTTCCAAGAGACCCAGTACTTC. It encodes CASSETPFQETQYF.

DNA of the CDR3: TGTGCCAGCAGGTCGGGTTCCTACGAGCAGTACTTC. Encoded protein: CASRSGSYEQYF. This chain links TRBV2 with TRBJ2-7; D gene uncertain. The V gene's germline CDR1 is SNHLY and CDR2 FYNNEI. The V gene lost 6 bases and the J gene lost 1 base, with 7 bases spanning the gap. The CDR3 length is 12 residues.

The chain combines TRBV30 with TRBJ2-7, with D possibly matching TRBD1 (6 bases). Germline CDR1 is GTSNPN and CDR2 is SVGIG (reference sequence). This CDR3 is 12 amino acids long. The CDR3 sequence: CVIQGEGYEQYF. The CDR3 DNA sequence: TGTGTGATACAGGGTGAGGGCTACGAGCAGTACTTC.

This clone was recorded a few times. The CDR3: CASSHLGGGTYEQYF. CDR3 coding DNA: TGTGCCAGCAGTCATCTCGGGGGGGGGACATACGAGCAGTACTTC. The chain couples TRBV27 to TRBJ2-7; TRBD2 aligns across 8 bases. After removal of 5 bases from V and 4 bases from J, the junction contained 10 bases not matched to a gene. The CDR3 has 15 amino acids. CDR1 is MNHEY, CDR2 SMNVEV, per germline (reference sequence).

A remark on this clone: Other nucleotide sequences in the sample specify the same CDR3. The V call is TRBV11-1, the J call TRBJ2-1; D remains ambiguous. The CDR3 runs to 13 residues. V was shortened by 1 base and J by 8 bases, with 9 bases between the two germline ends. CDR1 is SGHAT and CDR2 is FQDESV in the germline V gene (reference sequence). The CDR3 bases are TGTGCCAGCAGCTTAGACCTCTCCTATGAGCAGTTCTTC. This translates into CASSLDLSYEQFF.

The CDR3 coding sequence is TGCGCCAGCAGAGGGACTTCCAACACCGGGGAGCTGTTTTTT. Its protein is CASRGTSNTGELFF. The chain is built from TRBV10-1 and TRBJ2-2, with a weak D call TRBD2 (6 bases). V was clipped by 6 bases and J by 2 bases, with 10 bases between them. CDR1 and CDR2 from the germline V gene are WNHNN and SYGVQD (reference sequence). The CDR3 contains 14 residues.

The chain has TRBV6-6 and TRBJ2-7; tentative D call: TRBD1 (5 bases). CDR3 length equals 14 residues. The V gene lost 2 bases and the J gene lost 2 bases, with 10 bases spanning the gap. The germline CDR1 and CDR2 sequences are MNHNY and SVGAGI (reference sequence). The CDR3 spells CASSYDSETYEQYF. The CDR3 DNA follows: TGTGCCAGCAGTTACGACAGCGAAACCTACGAGCAGTACTTC.

The chain uses TRBV6-5 and TRBJ2-7, with 8 bases matching TRBD2. The germline V gene encodes CDR1 MNHEY and CDR2 SVGAGI. This CDR3 is 14 amino acids long. Losses at the gene ends were 0 bases for V and 4 bases for J; bases not matched to a gene: 2. CDR3 sequence (DNA): TGTGCCAGCAGTTACTCTAGCGGGACTTACGAGCAGTACTTC. It codes for CASSYSSGTYEQYF.